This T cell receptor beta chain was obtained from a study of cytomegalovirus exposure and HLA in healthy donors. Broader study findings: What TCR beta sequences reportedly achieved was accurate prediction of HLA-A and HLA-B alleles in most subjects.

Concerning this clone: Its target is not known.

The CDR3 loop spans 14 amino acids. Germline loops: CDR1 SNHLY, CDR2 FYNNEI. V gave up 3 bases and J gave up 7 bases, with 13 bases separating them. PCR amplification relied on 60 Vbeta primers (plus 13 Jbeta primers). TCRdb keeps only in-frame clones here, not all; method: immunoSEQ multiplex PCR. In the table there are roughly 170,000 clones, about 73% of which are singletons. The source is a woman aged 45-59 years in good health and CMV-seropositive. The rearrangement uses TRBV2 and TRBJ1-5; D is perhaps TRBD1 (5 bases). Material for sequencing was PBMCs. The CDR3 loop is CASSDRALKQPQHF. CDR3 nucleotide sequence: TGTGCCAGCAGTGACAGGGCCCTCAAACAGCCCCAGCATTTT. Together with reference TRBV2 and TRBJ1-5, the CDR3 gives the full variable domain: EPEVTQTPSHQVTQMGQEVILRCVPISNHLYFYWYRQILGQKVEFLVSFYNNEISEKSEIFDDQFSVERPDGSNFTLKIRSTKLEDSAMYFCASSDRALKQPQHFGDGTRLSIL.